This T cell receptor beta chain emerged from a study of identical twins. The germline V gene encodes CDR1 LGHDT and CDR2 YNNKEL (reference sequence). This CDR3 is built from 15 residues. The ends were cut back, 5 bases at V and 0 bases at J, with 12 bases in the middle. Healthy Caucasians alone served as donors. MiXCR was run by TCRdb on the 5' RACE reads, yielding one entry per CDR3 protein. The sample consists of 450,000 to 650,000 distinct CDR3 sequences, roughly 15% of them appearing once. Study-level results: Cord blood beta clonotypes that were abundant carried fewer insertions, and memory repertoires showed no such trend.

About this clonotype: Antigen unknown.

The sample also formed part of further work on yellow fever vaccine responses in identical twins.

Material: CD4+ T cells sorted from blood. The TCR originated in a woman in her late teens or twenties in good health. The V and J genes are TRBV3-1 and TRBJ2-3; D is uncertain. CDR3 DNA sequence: TGTGCCAGCAGCGCAAATGGGCTGAGCACAGATACGCAGTATTTT. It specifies CASSANGLSTDTQYF.